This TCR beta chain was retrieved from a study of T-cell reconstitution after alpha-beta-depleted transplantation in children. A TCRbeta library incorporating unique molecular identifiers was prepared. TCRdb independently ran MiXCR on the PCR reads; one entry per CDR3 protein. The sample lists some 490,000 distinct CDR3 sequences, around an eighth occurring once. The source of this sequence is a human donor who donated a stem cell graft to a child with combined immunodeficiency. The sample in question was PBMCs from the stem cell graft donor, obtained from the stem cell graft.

CDR3 nucleotides: TGTGCCAGCAGCTTAGTCGGACTAGGTGGCGAACAGTTCTTC. It codes for CASSLVGLGGEQFF. The chain couples TRBV7-8 to TRBJ2-1; 7 nucleotides align to TRBD2. Germline CDR1 SGHVS, CDR2 FQNEAQ. This CDR3 is built from 14 residues. J gave up 13 bases and V 1 base, and 10 bases lay outside the gene matches.